This T cell receptor beta chain is drawn from a study of CD8 T cells in ankylosing spondylitis. Study results and limitations: The authors found the disease-linked clones to be CD8+ and relatively rare in peripheral blood.

Comment on this clonotype: The antigen remains unidentified.

Each CDR3 protein gets one entry after TCRdb re-called the 5' RACE reads with MiXCR. The sample has 150,000 to 200,000 distinct CDR3 sequences, over 15% seen once. This sequence originates from a male donor aged 5 to 29 with ankylosing spondylitis or in good health (not recorded which). Sequencing used blood, either unsorted or a sorted T cell fraction (not recorded which).

As DNA, the CDR3 is TGTGCCAGCTTGGGGACTTTGAACACTGAAGCTTTCTTT. Its translation is CASLGTLNTEAFF. This sequence joins TRBV2 and TRBJ1-1; tentative D call: TRBD1 (5 bases). CDR3 length: 13 residues. CDR1 and CDR2 from the germline V gene are SNHLY and FYNNEI. V was pared by 8 bases and J by 0 bases, with 10 bases between.